Listed below are T cell receptor beta chains from one sample, sequenced in a study of blood T cell repertoires in COVID-19. The protocol was immunoSEQ multiplex PCR, while the TCRdb copy is restricted to in-frame clones and leaves out a portion. The sample has approximately 360,000 clones, 70% to 90% seen once. The material sequenced was peripheral blood. The receptors derive from a middle-aged man with acute or convalescent COVID-19. Both conserved end residues are trimmed from each CDR3. A row's size may be missing; if present it is once, few, many or a size class.

cdr3_length j_call clone_size v_call cdr3_aa
12 TRBJ1-2 NA TRBV27 ASSSSGDSYGYT
13 TRBJ2-3 NA TRBV3-1/TRBV3-2 ASSQEGGRADTQY
13 TRBJ2-1 NA TRBV5-4 ASSTGGGTYNEQF
12 TRBJ1-4 NA TRBV30 AWSRQRPGEKLF
14 TRBJ2-3 NA TRBV24-1 ATSDQASYSTDTQY
13 TRBJ1-1 NA TRBV6-6 ASSYTYGGSTEAF
13 TRBJ1-4 NA TRBV15 ATSRGEASNEKLF
14 TRBJ2-1 NA TRBV30 AWKRAWRDGWNEQF
14 TRBJ2-7 NA TRBV27 ASSLRGSGPSYEQY
13 TRBJ1-3 NA TRBV6-5 ASSSTPSSGNTIY
12 TRBJ1-1 NA TRBV28 ASSKSGRESEAF
14 TRBJ1-3 few TRBV4-2 ASSQDVRSSGNTIY
13 TRBJ1-3 NA TRBV30 AWSVSLSSGNTIY
16 TRBJ2-3 once TRBV7-3 ASSPWGMDREAPDTQY
12 TRBJ2-2 NA TRBV20-1 SASTGGNTGELF
11 TRBJ2-1 NA TRBV18 ASSPGLTREQF
12 TRBJ1-2 NA TRBV19 ASSISTGSYGYT
10 TRBJ1-2 once TRBV7-9 ASSLLAYGYT